The source of this T cell receptor beta chain is a study of T cells in Graves' hyperthyroidism and ophthalmopathy. Across the study: It was at initial diagnosis, before any treatment, that peripheral blood was collected. Regarding the study as a whole: Ophthalmopathy was predicted by the model a median of roughly 6.6 months ahead of onset.

This clonotype was counted many times. The antigen remains unidentified. The CDR3 extends over 12 amino acids. The V gene's germline CDR1 is GTSNPN and CDR2 SVGIG (reference sequence). Trimming cost V 7 bases and J 2 bases, with 11 bases left between them. A 10 ml volume of fresh peripheral blood provided the PBMCs. TCR beta CDR3 regions were amplified from RNA transcripts. The study used the HTBI primer set for a first-round RT-PCR of the TCR CDR3. TCRdb redid the calling of the multiplex PCR reads with MiXCR, one entry per CDR3 protein. The top ten hold 3.5% to 4.5% of the sample, which has 550,000 to 700,000 distinct CDR3 sequences, 14% to 15% seen once.

The receptor comes from a woman between 40 and 55 years old with Graves' ophthalmopathy. The specimen was blood. The chain combines TRBV30 with TRBJ2-5; TRBD1 might be the D (6 bases). This CDR3 reads CASTGVQETQYF. The CDR3 nucleotides are TGTGCCTCGACAGGAGTACAAGAGACCCAGTACTTC.